This T cell receptor (beta chain) emerged from a study of beta chain features in type 1 diabetes. The CDR3 is made up of 15 amino acids. Germline CDR1 and CDR2: SGHNT and YYREEE (reference sequence). Trimming removed 4 bases from V and 5 bases from J; junction bases left unmatched: 7. The study reverse transcribed the entire isolated RNA, so it sequenced expressed TCRB transcripts. The table came from immunoSEQ multiplex PCR; TCRdb's copy has only in-frame clones and leaves some out. The sample records about 620,000 clones, 15% to 17% being singletons. The material sequenced was naive CD4+ T cells from blood. The chain has TRBV5-4 and TRBJ2-1; the match to TRBD1 covers 9 bases. The TCR was taken from a man younger than 35 in good health. The CDR3 DNA is TGTGCCAGCAGCCCTGGGACAGGGTTCGACAATGAGCAGTTCTTC. Translating it yields CASSPGTGFDNEQFF.